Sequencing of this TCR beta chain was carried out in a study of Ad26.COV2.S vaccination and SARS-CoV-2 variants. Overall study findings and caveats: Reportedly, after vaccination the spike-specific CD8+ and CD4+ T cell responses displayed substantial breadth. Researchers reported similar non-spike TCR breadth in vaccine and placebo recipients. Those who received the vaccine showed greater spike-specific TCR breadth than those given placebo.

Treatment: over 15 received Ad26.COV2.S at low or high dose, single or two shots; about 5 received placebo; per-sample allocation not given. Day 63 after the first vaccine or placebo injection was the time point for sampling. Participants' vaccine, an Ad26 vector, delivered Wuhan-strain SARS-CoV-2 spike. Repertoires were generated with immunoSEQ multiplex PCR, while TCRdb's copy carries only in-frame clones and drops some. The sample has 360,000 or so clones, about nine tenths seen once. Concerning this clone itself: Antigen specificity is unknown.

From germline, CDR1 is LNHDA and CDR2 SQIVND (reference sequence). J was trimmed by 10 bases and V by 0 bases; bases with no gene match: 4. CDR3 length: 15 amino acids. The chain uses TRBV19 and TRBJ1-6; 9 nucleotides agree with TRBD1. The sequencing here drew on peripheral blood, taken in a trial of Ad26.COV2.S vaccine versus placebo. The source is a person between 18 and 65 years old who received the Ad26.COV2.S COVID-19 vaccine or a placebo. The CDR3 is CASSIEHRGRSPLHF. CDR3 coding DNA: TGTGCCAGTAGTATAGAACACAGGGGGCGATCACCCCTCCACTTT.